This is a list of T cell receptor beta chains from one sample in a study of beta chain features in type 1 diabetes. Clones were read by immunoSEQ multiplex PCR, and TCRdb kept only the in-frame ones, dropping some. Among roughly 250,000 clones listed, about 71% were seen once. The sequenced material came from naive CD4+ T cells from blood. The receptor set was obtained from a man younger than 45 in good health. Both conserved end residues are part of each CDR3. The D gene is left open where the match is weak. The size entry is marked missing in some rows and otherwise reads once, few, many or a size class.

-,TRBJ1-1,-,TRBV7-6,TGTGCCAGCAGCTTAGGGTCAGAGAACACTGAAGCTTTCTTT,CASSLGSENTEAFF
-,TRBJ1-1,-,TRBV20-1,TGCAGTGCTAGAGATGCAGGGGAAGCTTTCTTT,CSARDAGEAFF
few,TRBJ2-4,-,TRBV7-2,TGTGCCAGCAGCCCCGGATGGGGGCGACAGGGACTAGCCAAAAACATTCAGTACTTC,CASSPGWGRQGLAKNIQYF
-,TRBJ2-1,TRBD2,TRBV9,TGTGCCAGCAGCGTAGAGCGGGAGAACTACAATGAGCAGTTCTTC,CASSVERENYNEQFF
once,TRBJ2-4,TRBD1,TRBV7-2,TGTGCCAGCAGCTGGGACAGGGGAAACGAAAACATTCAGTACTTC,CASSWDRGNENIQYF
-,TRBJ2-2,-,TRBV5-1,TGCGCCAGCAGCTTGATGTCGGCGAACACCGGGGAGCTGTTTTTT,CASSLMSANTGELFF
-,TRBJ2-1,-,TRBV7-9,TGTGCCAGCAGCTTAGTCCCCCAGGGACAACACAATGAGCAGTTCTTC,CASSLVPQGQHNEQFF
-,TRBJ2-5,TRBD1,TRBV4-1,TGCGCCAGCAGCCAAGTAGGGGACAGGGGGCGCTTAGGAGAGACCCAGTACTTC,CASSQVGDRGRLGETQYF
-,TRBJ1-1,-,TRBV7-2,TGTGCCAGCAGCCCGAGGACCCAGAGGGGGAACACTGAAGCTTTCTTT,CASSPRTQRGNTEAFF
-,TRBJ2-5,-,TRBV20-1,TGCAGTGCTTTACATAAAGAGACCCAGTACTTC,CSALHKETQYF
-,TRBJ2-1,-,TRBV7-2,TGTGCCAGCAGCTTGGTGGGGGCCTCCTACAATGAGCAGTTCTTC,CASSLVGASYNEQFF
-,TRBJ2-5,-,TRBV7-2,TGTGCCAGCAGCTTAGAACGCGGAGAGACCCAGTACTTC,CASSLERGETQYF
few,TRBJ1-1,-,TRBV30,TGTGCCTGCACCCTAACAGGGAACACTGAAGCTTTCTTT,CACTLTGNTEAFF
-,TRBJ2-3,TRBD2,TRBV29-1,TGCAGCGTTGCGGGACTAGCTAGAGATACGCAGTATTTT,CSVAGLARDTQYF
once,TRBJ2-1,-,TRBV29-1,TGCAGCGTTGCCCGGGACAAGCAGTTCTTC,CSVARDKQFF
-,TRBJ2-5,TRBD1,TRBV30,TGTGCCTGGAGTGTAGACAGGGGACCGCAAGAGACCCAGTACTTC,CAWSVDRGPQETQYF
-,TRBJ1-2,-,TRBV30,TGTGCCTGGAGTGAATCGACGCGGTCTGGCTACACCTTC,CAWSESTRSGYTF
-,TRBJ2-3,-,TRBV29-1,TGCAGCGTGAGGGCGGGGCGTAATACGCAGTATTTT,CSVRAGRNTQYF
-,TRBJ1-1,-,TRBV18,TGTGCCAGCTCACCTTCGGCCGCCGGCACTGAAGCTTTCTTT,CASSPSAAGTEAFF
-,TRBJ2-7,-,TRBV6-5,TGTGCCAGCAGTACCTCCTACGAGCAGTACTTC,CASSTSYEQYF
-,TRBJ2-7,-,TRBV5-1,TGCGCCAGCAGCTCTAAGTACGAGCAGTACTTC,CASSSKYEQYF
-,TRBJ2-7,-,TRBV30,TGTGCCTGGAATCGACAGGGCCTGGGAGGCGAGCAGTACTTC,CAWNRQGLGGEQYF
few,TRBJ1-3,-,TRBV25-1,TGTGCCAGCAGTCCCATTGGAAACACCATATATTTT,CASSPIGNTIYF
-,TRBJ2-1,TRBD2,TRBV13,TGTGCCAGCAGCTTAGCCCAGACTAGCGGGTTCAGGGAGCAGTTCTTC,CASSLAQTSGFREQFF
-,TRBJ2-2,TRBD2,TRBV5-6,TGTGCCAGCAGCCCCAGCGGGAGTCACACCGGGGAGCTGTTTTTT,CASSPSGSHTGELFF
-,TRBJ2-3,-,TRBV9,TGTGCCAGCAGCGTAGTTGGTAGCACAGATACGCAGTATTTT,CASSVVGSTDTQYF
-,TRBJ2-7,-,TRBV29-1,TGCAGCGTTGCCCCCAGAACCTACGAGCAGTACTTC,CSVAPRTYEQYF
-,TRBJ1-2,-,TRBV30,TGTGCCTGGAGTGTTGACAGAGCCTATGGCTACACCTTC,CAWSVDRAYGYTF
-,TRBJ2-3,-,TRBV7-9,TGTGCCAGCAGCCCACTAGCAGATACGCAGTATTTT,CASSPLADTQYF
-,TRBJ2-1,-,TRBV14,TGTGCCAGCAGCCTCTATCAGAGCTCCTACAATGAGCAGTTCTTC,CASSLYQSSYNEQFF
-,TRBJ2-1,TRBD2,TRBV27,TGTGCCAGCAGTTTAAGCAGGACTAGCAATGAGCAGTTCTTC,CASSLSRTSNEQFF
few,TRBJ2-3,-,TRBV19,TGTGCCAGTGGCGGGCCCCCCCCCACAGATACGCAGTATTTT,CASGGPPPTDTQYF
-,TRBJ2-1,TRBD2,TRBV2,TGTGCCAGAAGACTAGCGGGGCCCATCGATGAGCAGTTCTTC,CARRLAGPIDEQFF
-,TRBJ2-1,-,TRBV30,TGTGCCTGGAGTAAGCTAGTTCACTCCTACAATGAGCAGTTCTTC,CAWSKLVHSYNEQFF
few,TRBJ2-7,-,TRBV2,TGTGCCAGCAGGCGGACATACTACGAGCAGTACTTC,CASRRTYYEQYF
once,TRBJ2-1,-,TRBV30,TGTGCCTGGAGTAGGGGCGCCTACAATGAGCAGTTCTTC,CAWSRGAYNEQFF
once,TRBJ2-3,TRBD2,TRBV30,TGTGCCTGGAGGCTACTAGCGGGAGTGGCAGATACGCAGTATTTT,CAWRLLAGVADTQYF
once,TRBJ1-2,-,TRBV2,TGTGCCAGCAGCTCAGGACGGGGATATGGCTACACCTTC,CASSSGRGYGYTF
once,TRBJ2-1,-,TRBV15,TGTGCCACCAGCTCAGCAAGCGGAGCGAGGGGGGAGAATGAGCAGTTCTTC,CATSSASGARGENEQFF
once,TRBJ2-7,-,TRBV21-1,TGTGCCAGCAGCAAAGCAGGATACGAGCAGTACTTC,CASSKAGYEQYF
-,TRBJ2-3,-,TRBV9,TGTGCCAGCAGCGTAGGAGGGACTCCCCTCCAGGATACGCAGTATTTT,CASSVGGTPLQDTQYF
-,TRBJ2-7,-,TRBV9,TGTGCCAGCAGCGGCCGTAACGAGAACGAGCAGTACTTC,CASSGRNENEQYF
-,TRBJ1-1,-,TRBV29-1,TGCAGCGTTTTGGGGGGAGCGAACACTGAAGCTTTCTTT,CSVLGGANTEAFF
few,TRBJ2-1,-,TRBV7-6,TGTGCCAGCAGCCAAGGCTCCAACCGCTACAATGAGCAGTTCTTC,CASSQGSNRYNEQFF
-,TRBJ2-7,-,TRBV10-3,TGTGCCATCAGTTTCGATAGTTCCGAGCAGTACTTC,CAISFDSSEQYF
few,TRBJ2-7,TRBD1,TRBV7-9,TGTGCCAGCAGCCAGACAGGGAACGAGCAGTACTTC,CASSQTGNEQYF
few,TRBJ2-7,-,TRBV15,TGTGCCACCAGCAGAGCCCCACCGAGACAGGCCTACGAGCAGTACTTC,CATSRAPPRQAYEQYF
-,TRBJ2-7,-,TRBV5-1,TGCGCCAGCAGCTTGGTCAGCAGGCAGAGCTCCTACGAGCAGTACTTC,CASSLVSRQSSYEQYF
-,TRBJ2-1,-,TRBV30,TGTGCCTGGAGTCCCGATGCGGAGCAGTTCTTC,CAWSPDAEQFF
-,TRBJ2-5,TRBD1,TRBV29-1,TGCAGCGGTGAGGGGGCGGAGGAGACCCAGTACTTC,CSGEGAEETQYF
-,TRBJ2-3,TRBD1,TRBV4-1,TGCGCCAGCAGCTTTAGACAGGGTACCGCAGATACGCAGTATTTT,CASSFRQGTADTQYF
-,TRBJ2-1,TRBD2,TRBV2,TGTGCCAGCAGTCTCGGACTAGCGGGAGGAGGCCTGTTCTTC,CASSLGLAGGGLFF
-,TRBJ2-2,-,TRBV9,TGTGCCAGCAGCGTAGCTGAGGGACAGAACACCGGGGAGCTGTTTTTT,CASSVAEGQNTGELFF
-,TRBJ1-6,-,TRBV30,TGTGCCTGTAACCTGGACAGCTATTATTCACCCCTCCACTTT,CACNLDSYYSPLHF
-,TRBJ2-1,TRBD2,TRBV29-1,TGCAGCGTGGACACTAGCGGGCTGCAGTTCTTC,CSVDTSGLQFF